This TCR beta chain emerged from a study of glioma-infiltrating T cells after dendritic cell vaccination. Background on the study: Dendritic cells derived from monocytes and pulsed with autologous tumor lysate formed the vaccine. Three intradermal dendritic cell vaccine injections were given every two weeks.

Regarding the study as a whole: TCR clonality showed no direct relationship with survival. Higher pretreatment TIL content predicted longer progression-free time and survival.

This CDR3 has 13 amino acids. Germline CDR1 and CDR2: LNHDA and SQIVND (reference sequence). V shed 4 bases, J shed 3 bases, and the junction held 3 bases outside the gene matches. A word on this clone: The antigen is not known.

Sequenced by immunoSEQ multiplex PCR; TCRdb stores in-frame clones only, minus some. The table includes under 100,000 clones, more than 70% detected once. This sequence originates from a human donor with glioblastoma. The input for sequencing was blood, taken before dendritic cell vaccination. This chain connects TRBV19 to TRBJ2-7, with 7 bases lining up with TRBD2. In DNA form, the CDR3 reads TGTGCCAGTAGTAACGGACTAGGCTACGAGCAGTACTTC. Amino acids: CASSNGLGYEQYF.